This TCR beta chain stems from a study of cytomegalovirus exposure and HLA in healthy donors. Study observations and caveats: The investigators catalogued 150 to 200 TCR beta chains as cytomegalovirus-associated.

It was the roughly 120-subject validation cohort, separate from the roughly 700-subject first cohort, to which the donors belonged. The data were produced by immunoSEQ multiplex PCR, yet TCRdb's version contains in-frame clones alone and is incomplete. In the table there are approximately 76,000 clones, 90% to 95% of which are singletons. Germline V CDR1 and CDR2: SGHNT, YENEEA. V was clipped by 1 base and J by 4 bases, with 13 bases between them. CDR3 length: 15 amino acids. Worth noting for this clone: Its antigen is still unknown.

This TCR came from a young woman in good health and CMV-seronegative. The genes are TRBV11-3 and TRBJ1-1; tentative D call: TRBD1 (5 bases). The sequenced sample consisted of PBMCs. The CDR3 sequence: CASSLGSGRFTEAFF. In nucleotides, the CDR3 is TGTGCCAGCAGCTTAGGGTCAGGGCGATTCACTGAAGCTTTCTTT.